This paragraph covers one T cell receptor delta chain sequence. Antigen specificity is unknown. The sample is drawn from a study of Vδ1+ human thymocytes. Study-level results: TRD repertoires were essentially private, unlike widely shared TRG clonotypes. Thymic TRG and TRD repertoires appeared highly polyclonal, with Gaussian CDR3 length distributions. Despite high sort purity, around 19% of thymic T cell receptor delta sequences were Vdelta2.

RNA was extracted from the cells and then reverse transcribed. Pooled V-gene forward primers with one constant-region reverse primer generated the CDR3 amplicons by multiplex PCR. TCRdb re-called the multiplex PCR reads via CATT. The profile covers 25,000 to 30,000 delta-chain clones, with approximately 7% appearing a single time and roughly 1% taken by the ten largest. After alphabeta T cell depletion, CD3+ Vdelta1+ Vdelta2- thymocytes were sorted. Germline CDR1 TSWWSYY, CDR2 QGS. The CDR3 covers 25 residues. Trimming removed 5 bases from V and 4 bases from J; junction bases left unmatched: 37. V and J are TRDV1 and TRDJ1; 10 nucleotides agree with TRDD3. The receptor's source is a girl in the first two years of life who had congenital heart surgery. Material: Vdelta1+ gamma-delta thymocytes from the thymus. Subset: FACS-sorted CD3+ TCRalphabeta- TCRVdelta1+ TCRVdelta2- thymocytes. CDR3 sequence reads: CALGPRLRSSTLTGGWGSLNDKLIF. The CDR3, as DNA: TGTGCTCTTGGGCCGAGATTACGTAGCAGTACTCTTACTGGGGGATGGGGAAGCCTCAACGATAAACTCATCTTT.